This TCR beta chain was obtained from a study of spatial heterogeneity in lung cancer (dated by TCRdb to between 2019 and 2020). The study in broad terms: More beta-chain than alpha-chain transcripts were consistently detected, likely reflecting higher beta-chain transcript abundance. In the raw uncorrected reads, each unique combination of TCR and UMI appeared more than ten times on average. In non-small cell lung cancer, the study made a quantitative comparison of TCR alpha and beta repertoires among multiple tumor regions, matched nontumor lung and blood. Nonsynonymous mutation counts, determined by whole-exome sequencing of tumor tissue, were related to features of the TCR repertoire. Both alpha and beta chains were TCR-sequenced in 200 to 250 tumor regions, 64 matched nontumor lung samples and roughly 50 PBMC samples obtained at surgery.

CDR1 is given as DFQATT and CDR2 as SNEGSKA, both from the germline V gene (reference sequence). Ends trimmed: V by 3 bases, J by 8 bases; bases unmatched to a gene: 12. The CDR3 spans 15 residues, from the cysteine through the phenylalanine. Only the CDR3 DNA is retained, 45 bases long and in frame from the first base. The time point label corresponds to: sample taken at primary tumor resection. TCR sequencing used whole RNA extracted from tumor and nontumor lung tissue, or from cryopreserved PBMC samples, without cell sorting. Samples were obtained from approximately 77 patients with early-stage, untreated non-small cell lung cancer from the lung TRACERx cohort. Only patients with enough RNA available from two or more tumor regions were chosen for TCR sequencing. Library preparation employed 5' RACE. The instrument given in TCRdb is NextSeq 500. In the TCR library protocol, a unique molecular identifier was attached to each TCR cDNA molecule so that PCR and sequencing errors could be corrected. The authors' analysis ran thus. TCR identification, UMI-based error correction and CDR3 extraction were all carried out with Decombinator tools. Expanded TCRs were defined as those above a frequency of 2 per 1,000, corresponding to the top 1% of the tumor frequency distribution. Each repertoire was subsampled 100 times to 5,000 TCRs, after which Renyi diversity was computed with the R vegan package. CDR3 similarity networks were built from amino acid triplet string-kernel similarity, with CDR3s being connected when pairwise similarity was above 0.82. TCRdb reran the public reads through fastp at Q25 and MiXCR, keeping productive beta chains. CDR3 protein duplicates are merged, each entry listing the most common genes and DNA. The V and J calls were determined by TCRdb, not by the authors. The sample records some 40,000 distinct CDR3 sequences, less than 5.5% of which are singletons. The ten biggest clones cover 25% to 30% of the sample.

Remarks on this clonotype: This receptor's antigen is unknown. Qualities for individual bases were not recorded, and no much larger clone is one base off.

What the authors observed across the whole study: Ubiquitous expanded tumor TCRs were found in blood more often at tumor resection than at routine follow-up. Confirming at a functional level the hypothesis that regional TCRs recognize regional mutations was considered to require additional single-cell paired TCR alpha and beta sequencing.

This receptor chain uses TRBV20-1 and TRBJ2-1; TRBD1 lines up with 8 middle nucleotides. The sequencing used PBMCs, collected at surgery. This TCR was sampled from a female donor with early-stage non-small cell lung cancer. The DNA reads TGCAGTGCTAGCTTGGGACAGGTAATCTTCGATGAGCAGTTCTTC. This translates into CSASLGQVIFDEQFF.